This T cell receptor (beta chain) was recorded in a study of patients and donors after allogeneic stem cell transplantation. This clonotype was counted between two and nine times. With 7 bases clipped from V and 3 bases from J, the junction kept 4 bases outside the gene matches. Germline CDR1 reads MDHEN; CDR2 reads SYDVKM. The CDR3 sequence is 14 residues long. MiXCR, run by TCRdb on the RT-PCR reads, gives a single entry per CDR3 protein. The sample lists over 150,000 distinct CDR3 sequences; approximately 30% were seen once. The origin of this receptor is a human donor who was either an allogeneic HSCT recipient or a stem cell or donor lymphocyte infusion donor (not recorded which). It is not recorded whose cells these are; they may come from a transplant donor. V usage is TRBV28 and J usage is TRBJ2-5; TRBD2 matches at 11 bases. The specimen sequenced was blood, either unsorted or a sorted T cell fraction (not recorded which). As DNA, the CDR3 is TGTGCCAGCAACCTAGCGGGAGGTGAAGAGACCCAGTACTTC. Translating gives CASNLAGGEETQYF.